This TCR beta chain was sequenced during a study of T cell changes during pregnancy in multiple sclerosis. Measured with immunoSEQ multiplex PCR; TCRdb has only the in-frame clones, and not every one. The repertoire includes around 70,000 clones, roughly nine tenths of them detected once, and 1.5% to 2% sits in the top ten. This CDR3 has 16 residues. Germline values: CDR1 SGHKS, CDR2 YYEKEE (reference sequence). Trimming took 5 bases from V and 3 from J; bases not matched to a gene: 9. The chain combines TRBV5-5 with TRBJ2-7, with TRBD2 identical over 12 bases. This TCR derives from a female donor in good health, enrolled as a control in a pregnancy study. The sequencing here drew on peripheral blood, taken in the first trimester of pregnancy. CDR3 region: CASSSGLAGPYYEQYF. The DNA of the CDR3 is TGTGCCAGCAGTTCCGGACTAGCGGGACCATACTACGAGCAGTACTTC.